This TCR beta chain was captured in a study of blood T cell repertoires in COVID-19. Study as a whole: Researchers got acute and convalescent COVID-19 samples from the United States, Italy and Spain. Sample material is recorded as cDNA or gDNA derived from T cells, B-cell-depleted T cells, or PBMCs.

TCRdb keeps only in-frame clones here, not all; method: immunoSEQ multiplex PCR. The sample includes 30,000 to 35,000 clones, over 80% seen only once; the top ten take roughly 13%. Trimming shortened V by 7 bases and J by 5 bases, and 14 bases separated the two germline ends. Germline CDR1 and CDR2: MDHEN and SYDVKM. This CDR3 is 13 amino acids long. This clonotype was sampled from a man aged 55 to 70 with active COVID-19. Material: peripheral blood. The chain is built from TRBV28 and TRBJ2-5, with TRBD2 as a possible D gene (5 bases). CDR3 in amino acids: CASTLGGGETQYF. The DNA of the CDR3 is TGTGCCAGCACCCTCGGCGGCGGGGAGACCCAGTACTTC.